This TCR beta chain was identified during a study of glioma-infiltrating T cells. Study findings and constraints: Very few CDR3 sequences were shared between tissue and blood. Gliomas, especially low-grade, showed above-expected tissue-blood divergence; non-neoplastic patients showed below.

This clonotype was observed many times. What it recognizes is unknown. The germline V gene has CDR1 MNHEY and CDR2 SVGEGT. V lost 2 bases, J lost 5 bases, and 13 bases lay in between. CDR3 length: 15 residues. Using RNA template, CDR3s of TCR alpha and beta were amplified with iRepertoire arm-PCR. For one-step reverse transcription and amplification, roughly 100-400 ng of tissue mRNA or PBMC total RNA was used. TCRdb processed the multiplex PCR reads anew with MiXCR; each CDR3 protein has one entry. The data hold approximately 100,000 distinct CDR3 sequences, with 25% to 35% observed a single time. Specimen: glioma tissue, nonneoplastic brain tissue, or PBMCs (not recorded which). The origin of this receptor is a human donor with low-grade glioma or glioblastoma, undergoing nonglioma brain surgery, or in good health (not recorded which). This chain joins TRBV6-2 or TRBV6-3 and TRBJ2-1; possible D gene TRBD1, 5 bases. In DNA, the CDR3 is TGTGCCAGCAGTTACGAGGACAAGGTTAACAATGAGCAGTTCTTC. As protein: CASSYEDKVNNEQFF.